This T cell receptor (beta chain) was obtained from a study of blood T cell repertoires in COVID-19. Study-level information: From T cells, B-cell-depleted T cells, or PBMCs came the material, which was cDNA or gDNA.

In this sample, this clone turned up a few times. How the authors handled the data: Amplification from reference gene primers served as the basis for estimated nucleated cell counts. Sequencing used immunoSEQ multiplex PCR; TCRdb keeps in-frame clones, though not all of them. That table furnishes V, J and clone size, whereas the DNA furnished D and trimming. Altogether some 89,000 clones are present, 81% being singletons, with the ten largest covering roughly 4.4%. This CDR3 has 13 amino acids. Trimming took off 6 bases at V and 4 bases at J, with 12 bases between the two ends. Germline values: CDR1 MDHEN, CDR2 SYDVKM.

The sequence was collected from a man in his fifties or sixties with acute or convalescent COVID-19. This chain uses TRBV28 with TRBJ1-2, with a possible D match to TRBD1 (6 bases). Sequenced: peripheral blood. The CDR3 coding sequence is TGTGCCAGCAGCAGAGGACAGCCCTATGGCTACACCTTC. Protein product: CASSRGQPYGYTF.